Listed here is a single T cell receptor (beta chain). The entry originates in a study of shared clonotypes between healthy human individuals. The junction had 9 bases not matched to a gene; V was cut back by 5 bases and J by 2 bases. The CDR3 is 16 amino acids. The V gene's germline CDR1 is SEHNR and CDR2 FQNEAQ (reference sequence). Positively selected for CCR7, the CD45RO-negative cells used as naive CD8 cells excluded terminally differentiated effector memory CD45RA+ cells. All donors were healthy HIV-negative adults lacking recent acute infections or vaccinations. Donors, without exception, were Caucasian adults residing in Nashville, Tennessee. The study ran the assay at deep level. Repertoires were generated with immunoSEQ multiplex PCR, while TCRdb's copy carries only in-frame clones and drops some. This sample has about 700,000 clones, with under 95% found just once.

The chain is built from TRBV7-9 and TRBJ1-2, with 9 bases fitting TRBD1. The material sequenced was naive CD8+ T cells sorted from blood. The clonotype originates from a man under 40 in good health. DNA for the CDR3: TGTGCCAGCAGCCAATCGCCGGGACAGGGAAACTATGGCTACACCTTC. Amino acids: CASSQSPGQGNYGYTF.